This T cell receptor (beta chain) was sequenced for a study of blood T cell repertoires in COVID-19. This clone was seen a few times. V was clipped by 1 base and J by 4 bases, with 11 bases between them. The CDR3 extends over 14 amino acids. Germline lookup yields CDR1 SGDLS and CDR2 YYNGEE. How the authors handled the data: Amplification of reference gene primers was used by the study to estimate nucleated cell counts. The repertoire was sequenced with immunoSEQ multiplex PCR; TCRdb's copy has only in-frame clones and lacks some. Clone size and the V and J calls come from that table; the DNA yielded D and trimming. The sample holds a few hundred thousand clones, roughly 80% seen once. While infection was still active, Seattle patients were enrolled and then followed longitudinally.

Sequencing was done on a sample of peripheral blood. V gene TRBV9 combines with J gene TRBJ1-2; TRBD1 might be the D (6 bases). This TCR was recovered from a person aged 65-85 years with COVID-19, enrolled during active disease. The chain's CDR3 is CASSVQGGGYGYTF. CDR3 sequence (DNA): TGTGCCAGCAGCGTACAGGGAGGGGGCTATGGCTACACCTTC.